This T cell receptor (beta chain) was captured by sequencing in a study of T cells in localized non-small cell lung cancer. Study-level points and caveats: Researchers found a median approximately 55 of the top 100 tumor clones in adjacent lung.

This clone was detected a few times. Its antigen is not known. The method was immunoSEQ multiplex PCR; TCRdb's version includes in-frame clones alone and lacks a portion of them. This table holds about 2,000 clones, 20% to 30% found once. This clonotype was obtained from a male donor aged 60 or over with stage II lung adenocarcinoma. The source material was normal lung tissue next to the tumor, sampled before any cancer treatment.

The CDR3 here is CASSLGLLTTNEKLFF. The CDR3, as DNA: TGTGCCAGCAGCTTAGGGCTCCTTACAACTAATGAAAAACTGTTTTTT. J is TRBJ1-4 and V is TRBV7-6; D ambiguous. Germline CDR1 and CDR2: SGHVS and FNYEAQ. With 1 base removed from V and 0 bases from J, the gap between germline ends came to 9 bases. CDR3 length: 16 amino acids.